A single sample is the source of the 10 T cell receptor beta chains below, sequenced in a study of T cells expressing NK-cell markers. From its re-call of the 5' RACE reads, TCRdb lists each CDR3 protein once, without DNA. The sample includes approximately 440,000 distinct CDR3 sequences. Sequencing was performed on blood T cells: a sorted CD56 or NKG2C T cell subset, CD4+ or CD8+ T cells, or bulk PBMC T cells (not recorded which). The receptors originated from a woman aged 45-65 years in good health.

The chain combines TRBV29-1 with TRBJ2-2; TCRdb reports TRBD1, a call that lacks DNA to check it against. The CDR3 sequence is 15 residues long. In germline, CDR1 is SQVTM, CDR2 ANQGSEA. The CDR3 protein is CSVSGDRGLTGELFF.

The chain links TRBV19 to TRBJ1-4; TCRdb's assignment of TRBD1 cannot be checked, as there is no DNA. CDR3 size: 16 residues. CDR1 is LNHDA and CDR2 is SQIVND in the germline V gene (reference sequence). CDR3 region: CASSAQTGMANEKLFF. Full variable domain (outside the CDR3, taken from reference TRBV19 and TRBJ1-4): DGGITQSPKYLFRKEGQNVTLSCEQNLNHDAMYWYRQDPGQGLRLIYYSQIVNDFQKGDIAEGYSVSREKKESFPLTVTSAQKNPTAFYLCASSAQTGMANEKLFFGSGTQLSVL.

This chain links TRBV20-1 with TRBJ2-5; the TRBD2 assignment by TCRdb is unverifiable without DNA. The germline V gene encodes CDR1 DFQATT and CDR2 SNEGSKA (reference sequence). The CDR3 runs 17 residues. CDR3 region: CSASGSGGRADVETQYF.

CDR3 sequence: CASRGTGSPNQPQHF. This chain joins TRBV12-3 or TRBV12-4 and TRBJ1-5; the D call of TRBD1 rests on TCRdb alone, since no DNA is present to check it. This CDR3 is built from 15 residues.

The gene calls are TRBV11-2 and TRBJ2-2; the D gene TCRdb calls, TRBD1, cannot be checked with no DNA. Germline V gene data show CDR1 as SGHAT and CDR2 as FQNNGV. The CDR3 contains 16 residues. The CDR3 protein is CASRRLRGRTDGELFF.

The CDR3 is CASSTLADPTGETQYF. The chain recombines TRBV6-5 with TRBJ2-5. CDR1 MNHEY and CDR2 SVGAGI come from the germline V gene. The CDR3 contains 16 residues.

The gene calls are TRBV11-2 and TRBJ2-3; TCRdb outputs TRBD2, but without DNA this stays unchecked. The CDR3 covers 17 residues. The germline gives CDR1 SGHAT, CDR2 FQNNGV. This CDR3 is CASSPSWSSRGTDTQYF.

The V gene is TRBV5-1, the J gene TRBJ2-5. The CDR3 covers 13 residues. The germline V gene has CDR1 SGHRS and CDR2 YFSETQ. The chain's CDR3 is CASSSASGETQYF.

The chain's CDR3 is CATRTSWDEQFF. The chain combines TRBV24-1 with TRBJ2-1; TCRdb returns TRBD2, unconfirmable since there is no DNA. Looked up from germline, CDR1 is KGHDR and CDR2 is SFDVKD. The CDR3 consists of 12 residues.

This chain uses TRBV5-1 with TRBJ2-1; the TCRdb D gene call, TRBD1, has no DNA to confirm it. The CDR3 covers 15 residues. CDR1 is SGHRS, CDR2 YFSETQ, per germline. The CDR3 protein is CASSLEGRGIYEQFF.